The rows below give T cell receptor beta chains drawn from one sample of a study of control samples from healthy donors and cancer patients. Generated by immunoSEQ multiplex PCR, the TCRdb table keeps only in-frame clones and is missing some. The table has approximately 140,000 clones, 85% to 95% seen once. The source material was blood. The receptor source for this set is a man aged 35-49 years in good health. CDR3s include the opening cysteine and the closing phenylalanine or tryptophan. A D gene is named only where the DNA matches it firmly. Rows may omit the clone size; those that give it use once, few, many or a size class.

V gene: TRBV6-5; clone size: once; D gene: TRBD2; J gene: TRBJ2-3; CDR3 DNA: TGTGCCAGCTTCTCTAACGGCGCGGGAGTGGGTACGCAGTATTTT; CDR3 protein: CASFSNGAGVGTQYF
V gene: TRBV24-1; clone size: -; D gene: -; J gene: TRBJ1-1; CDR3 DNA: TGTGCCACCAGTGATTTGTTATGGCAGAGTGGTGAAGCTTTCTTT; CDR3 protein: CATSDLLWQSGEAFF
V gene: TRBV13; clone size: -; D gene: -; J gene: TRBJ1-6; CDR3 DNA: TGTGCCAGCAGCTCCTCTCAGGGCCTTAAGGGGACCCTCCACTTT; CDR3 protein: CASSSSQGLKGTLHF
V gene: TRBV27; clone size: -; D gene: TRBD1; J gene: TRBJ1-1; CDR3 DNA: TGTGCCAGCAGTTTCCCCCGACAGGGTGGCACTGAAGCTTTCTTT; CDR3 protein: CASSFPRQGGTEAFF
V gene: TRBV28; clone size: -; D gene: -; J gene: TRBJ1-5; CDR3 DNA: TGTGCCAGCAGTTTACCAGGGGCCGTTCAGCCCCAGCATTTT; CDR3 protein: CASSLPGAVQPQHF
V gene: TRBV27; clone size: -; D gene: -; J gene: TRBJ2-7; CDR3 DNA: TGTGCCAGCAGTTTGACACCCATGGGATTGGCCTACGAGCAGTACTTC; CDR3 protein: CASSLTPMGLAYEQYF
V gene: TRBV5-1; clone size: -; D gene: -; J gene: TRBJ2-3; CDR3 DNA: TGCGCCAGCAGCTTGGAAGGGGCCGGAGATACGCAGTATTTT; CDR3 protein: CASSLEGAGDTQYF
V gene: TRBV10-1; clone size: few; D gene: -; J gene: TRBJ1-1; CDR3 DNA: TGCGCCAGCAGTGAACGGGTGAACACTGAAGCTTTCTTT; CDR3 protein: CASSERVNTEAFF
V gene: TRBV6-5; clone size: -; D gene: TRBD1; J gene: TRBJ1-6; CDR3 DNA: TGTGCCAGCAGTACCCTGACAGGGAATAATTCACCCCTCCACTTT; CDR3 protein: CASSTLTGNNSPLHF
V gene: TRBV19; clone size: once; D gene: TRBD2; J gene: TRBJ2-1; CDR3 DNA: TGTGCCAGTAGTAGAGGGCGGGAGAGAATCTGGGAGCAGTTCTTC; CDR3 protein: CASSRGRERIWEQFF
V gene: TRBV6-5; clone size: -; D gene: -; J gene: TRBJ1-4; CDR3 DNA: TGTGCCAGCCGAGGGGCGGGTCTTAATGAAAAACTGTTTTTT; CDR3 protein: CASRGAGLNEKLFF
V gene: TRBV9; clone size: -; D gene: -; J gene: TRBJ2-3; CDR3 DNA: TGTGCCAGCAGCGCAAGCGGATCGGGGCCAGATACGCAGTATTTT; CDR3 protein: CASSASGSGPDTQYF
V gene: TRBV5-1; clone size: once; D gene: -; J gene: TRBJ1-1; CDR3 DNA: TGCGCCAGCAGCTTGGCTTGGGGCGGCGACACTGAAGCTTTCTTT; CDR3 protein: CASSLAWGGDTEAFF
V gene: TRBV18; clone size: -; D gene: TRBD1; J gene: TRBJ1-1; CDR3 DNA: TGTGCCAGCTCACTTTCAACCGGGACAGTGAACACTGAAGCTTTCTTT; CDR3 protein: CASSLSTGTVNTEAFF
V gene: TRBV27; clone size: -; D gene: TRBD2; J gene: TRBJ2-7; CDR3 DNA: TGTGCCAGCAGCGGGGGGCGGGGGGCGGTCTTCTACGAGCAGTACTTC; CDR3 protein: CASSGGRGAVFYEQYF
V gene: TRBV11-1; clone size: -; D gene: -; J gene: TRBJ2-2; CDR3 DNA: TGTGCCAGCAGCATGAGGGGGGCGAACACCGGGGAGCTGTTTTTT; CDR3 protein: CASSMRGANTGELFF
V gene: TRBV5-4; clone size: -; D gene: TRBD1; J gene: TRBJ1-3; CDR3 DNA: TGTGCCAGCAGCTCGGACAGGGGTGCTGGAAACACCATATATTTT; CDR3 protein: CASSSDRGAGNTIYF
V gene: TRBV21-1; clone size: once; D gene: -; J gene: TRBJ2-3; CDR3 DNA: TGTGCCAGCAGCACCCCGACAGGGTCAGATACGCAGTATTTT; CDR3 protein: CASSTPTGSDTQYF
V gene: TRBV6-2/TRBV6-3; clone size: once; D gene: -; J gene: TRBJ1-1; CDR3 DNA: TGTGCCAGCAGTTACCCGATTGGGGGGGAAGACAAACTGAACACTGAAGCTTTCTTT; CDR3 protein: CASSYPIGGEDKLNTEAFF
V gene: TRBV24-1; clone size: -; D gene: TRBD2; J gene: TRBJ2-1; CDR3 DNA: TGTGCCACCAGTGACCCTAGCGGGGGGGCCATACACGAGCAGTTCTTC; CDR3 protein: CATSDPSGGAIHEQFF
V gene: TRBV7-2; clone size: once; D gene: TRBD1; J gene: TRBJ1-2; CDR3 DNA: TGTGCCAGCGGATACGGGACAGGGGTGGGGTATGGCTACACCTTC; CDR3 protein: CASGYGTGVGYGYTF
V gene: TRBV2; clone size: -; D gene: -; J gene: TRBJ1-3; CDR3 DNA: TGTGCCAGCAGTGAAGGAGGGTCAGGAAACACCATATATTTT; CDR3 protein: CASSEGGSGNTIYF
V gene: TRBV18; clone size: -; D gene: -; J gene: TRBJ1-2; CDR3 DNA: TGTGCCAGCTCACCTGACTCACTGAGCTATGGCTACACCTTC; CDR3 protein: CASSPDSLSYGYTF
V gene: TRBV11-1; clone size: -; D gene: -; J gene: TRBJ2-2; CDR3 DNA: TGTGCCAGCAGTACCAGACCGGACGGGAACACCGGGGAGCTGTTTTTT; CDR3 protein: CASSTRPDGNTGELFF
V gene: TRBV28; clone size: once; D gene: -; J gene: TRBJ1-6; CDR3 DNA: TGTGCCAGCAGTTCCCCAGGGCGGGGGAATTCACCCCTCCACTTT; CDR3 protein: CASSSPGRGNSPLHF
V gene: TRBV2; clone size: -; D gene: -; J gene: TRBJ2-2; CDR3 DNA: TGTGCCAGCAGTGATCGGTGGCAGGGTTCCACCGGGGAGCTGTTTTTT; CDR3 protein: CASSDRWQGSTGELFF
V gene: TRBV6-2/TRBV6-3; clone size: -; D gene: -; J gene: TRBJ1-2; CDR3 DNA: TGTGCCAGCAGTTACGAAGGGGCAATGGAGGGCTACACCTTC; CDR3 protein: CASSYEGAMEGYTF
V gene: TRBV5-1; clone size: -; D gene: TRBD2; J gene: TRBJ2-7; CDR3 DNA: TGCGCCAGCAGCTTGTCGGGACTAGCGGGAGGGCCCTACGAGCAGTACTTC; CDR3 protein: CASSLSGLAGGPYEQYF
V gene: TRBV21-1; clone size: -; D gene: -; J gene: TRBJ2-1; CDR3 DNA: TGTGCCAGCAGCAAGTACCTAGCGGGGGCAAGCAATGAGCAGTTCTTC; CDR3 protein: CASSKYLAGASNEQFF
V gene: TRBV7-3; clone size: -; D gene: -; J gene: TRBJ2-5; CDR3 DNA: TGTGCCAGCAGCTTAAACGCAGGGCCCCAAGAGACCCAGTACTTC; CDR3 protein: CASSLNAGPQETQYF
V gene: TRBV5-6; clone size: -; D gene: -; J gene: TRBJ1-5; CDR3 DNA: TGTGCCAGCAGCCCCACGGGGGGGCAGCCCCAGCATTTT; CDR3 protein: CASSPTGGQPQHF
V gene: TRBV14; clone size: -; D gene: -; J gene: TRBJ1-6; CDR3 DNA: TGTGCCAGCAGCCAAGCAATCTCCTATAATTCACCCCTCCACTTT; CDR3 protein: CASSQAISYNSPLHF
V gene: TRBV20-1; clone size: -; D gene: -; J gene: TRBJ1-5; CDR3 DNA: TGCAGTGCTAGTCCCAGAAATCAGCCCCAGCATTTT; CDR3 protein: CSASPRNQPQHF
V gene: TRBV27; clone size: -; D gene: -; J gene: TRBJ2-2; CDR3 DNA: TGTGCCAGCAGAACTGGGGGGGAGCTGTTTTTT; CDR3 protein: CASRTGGELFF
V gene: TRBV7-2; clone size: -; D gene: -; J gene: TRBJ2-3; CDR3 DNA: TGTGCCAGCGGTAGTGGCACTAGCACAGATACGCAGTATTTT; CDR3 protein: CASGSGTSTDTQYF
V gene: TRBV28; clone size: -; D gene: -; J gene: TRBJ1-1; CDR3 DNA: TGTGCCAGCAGTTTTGGGGTTGTTAGTGAAGCTTTCTTT; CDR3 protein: CASSFGVVSEAFF
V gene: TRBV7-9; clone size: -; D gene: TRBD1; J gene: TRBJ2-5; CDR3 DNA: TGTGCCAGCACTACGGGGACAGTTCGGGAGACCCAGTACTTC; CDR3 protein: CASTTGTVRETQYF
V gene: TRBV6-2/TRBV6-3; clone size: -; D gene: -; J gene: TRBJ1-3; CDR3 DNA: TGTGCCAGCAGTTACCGAATTCGCGGTGACAGAGGTGGAAACACCATATATTTT; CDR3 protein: CASSYRIRGDRGGNTIYF
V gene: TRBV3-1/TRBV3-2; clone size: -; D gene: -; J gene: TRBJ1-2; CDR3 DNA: TGTGCCAGCAGCAGACTCGACAGCTCCTATGGCTACACCTTC; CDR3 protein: CASSRLDSSYGYTF
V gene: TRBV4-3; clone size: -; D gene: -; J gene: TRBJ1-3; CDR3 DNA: TGCGCCAGCAGCCAAGGCCGGGGAGACCACTCTGGAAACACCATATATTTT; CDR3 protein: CASSQGRGDHSGNTIYF